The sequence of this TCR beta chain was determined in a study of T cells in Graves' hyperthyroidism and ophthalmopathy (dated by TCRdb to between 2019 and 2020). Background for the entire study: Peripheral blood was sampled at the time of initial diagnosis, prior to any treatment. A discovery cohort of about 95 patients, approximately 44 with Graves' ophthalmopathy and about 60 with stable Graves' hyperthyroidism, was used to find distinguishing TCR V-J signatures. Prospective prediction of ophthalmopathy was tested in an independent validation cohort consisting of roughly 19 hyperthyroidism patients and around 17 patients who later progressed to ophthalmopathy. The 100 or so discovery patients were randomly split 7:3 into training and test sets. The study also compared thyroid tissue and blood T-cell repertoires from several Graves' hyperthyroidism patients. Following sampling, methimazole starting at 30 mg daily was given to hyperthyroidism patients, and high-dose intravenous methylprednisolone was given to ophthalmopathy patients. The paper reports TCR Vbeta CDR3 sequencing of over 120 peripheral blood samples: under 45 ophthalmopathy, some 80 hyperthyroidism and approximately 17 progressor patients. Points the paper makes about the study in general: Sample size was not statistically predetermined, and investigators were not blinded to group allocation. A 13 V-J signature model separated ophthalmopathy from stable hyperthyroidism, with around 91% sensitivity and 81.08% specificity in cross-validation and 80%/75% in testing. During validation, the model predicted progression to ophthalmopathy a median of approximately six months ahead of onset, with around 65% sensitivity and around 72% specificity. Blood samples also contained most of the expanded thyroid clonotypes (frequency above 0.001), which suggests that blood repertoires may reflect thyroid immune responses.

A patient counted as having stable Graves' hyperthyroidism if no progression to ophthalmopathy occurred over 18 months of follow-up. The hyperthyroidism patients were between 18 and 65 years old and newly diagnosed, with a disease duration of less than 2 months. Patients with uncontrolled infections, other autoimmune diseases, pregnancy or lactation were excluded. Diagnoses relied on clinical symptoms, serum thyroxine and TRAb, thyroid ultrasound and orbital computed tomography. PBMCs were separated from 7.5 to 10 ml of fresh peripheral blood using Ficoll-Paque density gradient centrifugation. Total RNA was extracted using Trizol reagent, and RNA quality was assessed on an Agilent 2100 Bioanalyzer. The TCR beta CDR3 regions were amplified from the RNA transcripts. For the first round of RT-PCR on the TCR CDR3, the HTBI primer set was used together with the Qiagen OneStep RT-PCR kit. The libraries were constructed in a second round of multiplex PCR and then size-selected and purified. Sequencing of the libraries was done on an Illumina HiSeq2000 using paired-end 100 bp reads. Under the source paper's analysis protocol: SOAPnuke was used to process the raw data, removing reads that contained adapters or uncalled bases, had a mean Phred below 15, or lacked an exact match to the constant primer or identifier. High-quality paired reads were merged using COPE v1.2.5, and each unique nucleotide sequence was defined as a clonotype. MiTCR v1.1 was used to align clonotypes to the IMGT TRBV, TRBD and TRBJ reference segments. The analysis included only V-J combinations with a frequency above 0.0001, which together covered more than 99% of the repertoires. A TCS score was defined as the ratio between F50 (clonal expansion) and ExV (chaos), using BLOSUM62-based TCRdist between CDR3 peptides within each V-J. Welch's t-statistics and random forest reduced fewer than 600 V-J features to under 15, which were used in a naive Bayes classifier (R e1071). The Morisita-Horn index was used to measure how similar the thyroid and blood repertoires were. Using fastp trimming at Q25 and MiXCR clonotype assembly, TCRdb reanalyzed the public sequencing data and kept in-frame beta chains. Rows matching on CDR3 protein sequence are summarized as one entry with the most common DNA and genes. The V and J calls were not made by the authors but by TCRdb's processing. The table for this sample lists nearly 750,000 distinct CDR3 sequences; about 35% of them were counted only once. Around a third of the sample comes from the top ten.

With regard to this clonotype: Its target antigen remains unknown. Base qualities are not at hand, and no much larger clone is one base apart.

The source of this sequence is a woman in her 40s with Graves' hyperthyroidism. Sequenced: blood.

CDR3 protein: CASSLKFGGQPQHF. The DNA sequence follows: TGTGCCAGCAGCTTAAAGTTTGGAGGACAGCCCCAGCATTTT. The rearrangement joined TRBV7-2 to TRBJ1-5; no confident D gene assignment can be made. CDR1 and CDR2 are read off the germline V gene as SGHTA and FQGNSA. From the cysteine up to the phenylalanine, the CDR3 has a length of 14 residues. Kept here is only the CDR3 DNA, which spans 42 bases and is read in frame from base 1. V loses 2 bases of germline sequence and J loses 7 bases, and the interval between the two ends is 12 bases.